The entry below gives a single T cell receptor (beta chain) sequence along with its context. What it recognizes is unknown. The data originate from a study of T cell responses to AZD1222 COVID-19 vaccine. Study conclusions and caveats: Spike was spanned by vaccine-associated CD4 TCRs, with dominance at 160-218 and 743-854. Just a handful of AZD1222 recipients were seropositive at baseline. Repertoire sampling was restricted to post-peak T cell response timepoints.

The germline gives CDR1 SGHNT, CDR2 YYREEE (reference sequence). With 4 bases clipped from V and 5 bases from J, the junction kept 4 bases outside the gene matches. The CDR3 runs 13 residues. The protocol was immunoSEQ multiplex PCR, while the TCRdb copy is restricted to in-frame clones and leaves out a portion. The sample has some 110,000 clones; around 90% are singletons. Both about-4-week and about-12-week second-dose recipients were combined. Sequencing was performed on peripheral blood, taken 28 days after the second AZD1222 dose. This rearrangement joins TRBV5-4 to TRBJ2-5, with 8 bases lining up with TRBD1. The TCR comes from an adult who received the AZD1222 COVID-19 vaccine. CDR3 sequence (DNA): TGTGCCAGCAGCCCGGACAGGGTGGAGACCCAGTACTTC. It codes for CASSPDRVETQYF.